This T cell receptor (beta chain) originates from a study of blood T cell repertoires in COVID-19 (dated by TCRdb to about 2020). Regarding the study in general: The collaborator samples originated in the United States, Italy and Spain and spanned the acute and convalescent phases of COVID-19. The sample metadata nearly always contained a de-identified subject ID, COVID-19 status, age in years and sex. HLA class I and class II types, where available, came from metadata supplied by the sample provider rather than from assay-based typing. Deeply sampled blood TCRbeta repertoires from subjects exposed to, actively infected with, or recovered from COVID-19 were included in the dataset. The material from the prospective study consisted of cDNA or gDNA derived from T cells, B-cell-depleted T cells, or PBMCs. Samples came from the ongoing ImmuneRACE study (first 160 participants) plus 1,254 subjects from 6 global collaborators. The repertoires were made available in a free public database intended to serve as a resource for research on the immune response to SARS-CoV-2.

Here is what the overall study found, with its caveats: Clinical and demographic metadata were provided uncurated, with the amount varying by source and participant.

As for this clone: Its antigen is currently not known. One base away there is no much larger clone; base qualities are not given.

The CDR3 runs 15 residues from the cysteine to the phenylalanine. Kept here is only the CDR3 DNA, which spans 45 bases and is read in frame from base 1. CDR1 is given as MDHEN and CDR2 as SYDVKM, both from the germline V gene. The V end gives up 7 bases and the J end 4 bases, leaving 10 bases in the junction not matched to a gene. TCRbeta CDR3 regions were amplified from genomic DNA by means of the immunoSEQ Assay, a bias-controlled multiplex PCR. Processing in the source paper ran as follows. The number of nucleated cells in each sample was estimated from the amplification of reference gene primers within the assay. To quantify the absolute abundance of each unique TCRbeta CDR3 rearrangement, sequence reads were collapsed and filtered. For each sample, productive Simpson clonality was calculated as the square root of Simpson's diversity index over productive rearrangements. The immuneACCESS repertoire file appears here via TCRdb, limited to in-frame rearrangements. These files lack a portion of the clones; in checked studies, under half of the deficit traces to unresolved V genes, and the cause of the others is not known. V and J calls and clone size are copied from that table; D and trimming were computed from the DNA. Within this sample are some 170,000 clones, with around four fifths of them counted one time only. Of the sample, about 7% falls within the top ten clones.

One collaborating source in Seattle enrolled patients while the patients were actively infected and followed the patients over time throughout the course of disease. Each collaborating institution followed its own protocols to collect whole blood in K2EDTA tubes. Collaborator samples were shipped for TCRbeta analysis as frozen whole blood, isolated PBMCs, or DNA extracted from either sample type. The source of this sequence is a woman aged 35 to 49 with COVID-19, enrolled during active disease. The sequence joins TRBV28 to TRBJ2-7, with 10 bases in between that match TRBD1. The sequenced sample was peripheral blood. The CDR3 in this case is CASIHPGTGVYEQYF. The nucleotide sequence reads TGTGCCAGCATTCACCCCGGGACAGGGGTATACGAGCAGTACTTC.